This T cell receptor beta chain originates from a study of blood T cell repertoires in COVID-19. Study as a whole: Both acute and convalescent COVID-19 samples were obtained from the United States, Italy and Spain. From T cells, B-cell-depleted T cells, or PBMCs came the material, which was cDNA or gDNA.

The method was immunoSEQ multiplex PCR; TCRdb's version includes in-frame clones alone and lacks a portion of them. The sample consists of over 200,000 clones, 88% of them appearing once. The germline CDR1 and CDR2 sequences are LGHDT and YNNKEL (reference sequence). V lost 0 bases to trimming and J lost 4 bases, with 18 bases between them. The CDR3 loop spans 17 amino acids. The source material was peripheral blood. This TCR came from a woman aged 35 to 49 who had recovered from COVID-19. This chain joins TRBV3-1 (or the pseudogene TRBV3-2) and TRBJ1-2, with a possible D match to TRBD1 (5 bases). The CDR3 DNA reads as TGTGCCAGCAGCCAAGATCCCGCTGGGGGGACGGCCTATGGCTACACCTTC. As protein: CASSQDPAGGTAYGYTF.